Each of the 22 T cell receptor beta chains below was sequenced from the same sample in a study of siplizumab effects on memory and regulatory T cells. Generated by immunoSEQ multiplex PCR, the TCRdb table keeps only in-frame clones and is missing some. The sample consists of some 97,000 clones, about 91% of them appearing once. The sequenced sample consisted of CD4+ T cells sorted from blood. Receptor source: a human donor in good health. Some clones in this sample may be carry-over from other donors' samples.

The CDR3 DNA reads TGTGCCAGCAGCTCGATCGGGAATAACTATGGCTACACCTTC. This codes for CASSSIGNNYGYTF. This rearrangement joins TRBV5-6 to TRBJ1-2; unclear D gene. The germline gives CDR1 SGHDT, CDR2 YYEEEE. Trimming took 3 bases from V and 1 from J, leaving 10 bases between them. The CDR3 contains 14 residues.

The CDR3 protein is CASSLISASSQETQYF. CDR3 coding DNA: TGTGCCAGCAGCTTAATTTCGGCTAGCAGCCAAGAGACCCAGTACTTC. The chain combines TRBV11-2 with TRBJ2-5; maybe TRBD2 (5 bases). The germline V gene has CDR1 SGHAT and CDR2 FQNNGV. The CDR3 totals 16 residues. Trimming removed 2 bases from V and 1 base from J, with 14 bases in between.

The chain couples TRBV2 to TRBJ1-1; unclear D gene. Germline CDR1 reads SNHLY; CDR2 reads FYNNEI. The CDR3 is 12 residues long. Trimming shortened V by 3 bases and J by 5 bases, and 7 bases separated the two germline ends. The CDR3 DNA reads TGTGCCAGCAGTGATCTAGGTACTGAAGCTTTCTTT. It is translated as CASSDLGTEAFF.

The chain has TRBV6-1 and TRBJ1-1; D remains ambiguous. Germline assignment: CDR1 MNHNS and CDR2 SASEGT. Trimming stripped 2 bases from V and 7 bases from J, with 8 bases between. This CDR3 region has 12 residues. The CDR3 DNA sequence: TGTGCCAGCAGTGAAAGACGGCTTGAAGCTTTCTTT. This translates into CASSERRLEAFF.

This clone occurred once. This chain links TRBV6-4 with TRBJ2-7; tentative D call: TRBD2 (6 bases). The V gene lost 5 bases and the J gene lost 2 bases, with 16 bases spanning the gap. Per germline, CDR1 MRHNA and CDR2 SNTAGT. The CDR3 is 15 residues long. CDR3 residues: CASSKSSPGAYEQYF. CDR3 nucleotide sequence: TGTGCCAGCAGTAAATCTAGTCCGGGGGCCTACGAGCAGTACTTC.

This clone appeared once. This rearrangement joins TRBV4-1 to TRBJ2-1, with TRBD2 identical over 11 bases. Looked up from germline, CDR1 is MGHRA and CDR2 is YSYEKL. The CDR3 loop spans 16 amino acids. Losses at the gene ends were 0 bases for V and 9 bases for J; bases not matched to a gene: 7. This chain's CDR3 is CASSQERLAGRGEQFF. In DNA form, the CDR3 reads TGCGCCAGCAGCCAAGAAAGACTAGCGGGGAGGGGTGAGCAGTTCTTC.

V gene TRBV2 combines with J gene TRBJ2-7, with TRBD2 matching 8 bases. CDR3 length equals 14 residues. Losses at the gene ends were 3 bases for V and 3 bases for J; bases not matched to a gene: 4. Germline values: CDR1 SNHLY, CDR2 FYNNEI. CDR3 in DNA: TGTGCCAGCAGTGATCGAAGCGGGAGCTACGAGCAGTACTTC. This codes for CASSDRSGSYEQYF.

This clone was seen once. The genes are TRBV19 and TRBJ1-2, with D tentatively TRBD1 (5 bases). CDR3 length: 13 amino acids. Germline CDR1 and CDR2: LNHDA and SQIVND (reference sequence). V was pared by 2 bases and J by 6 bases, with 10 bases between. The DNA of the CDR3 is TGTGCCAGTAGTATATCGGCAGGGAATGGCTACACCTTC. Encoded protein: CASSISAGNGYTF.

V usage is TRBV25-1 and J usage is TRBJ2-6; 8 nucleotides align to TRBD1. The J segment lost 3 bases and the V segment lost 4 bases, leaving 8 bases of the junction unmatched. The CDR3 contains 17 residues. The germline gives CDR1 MGHDK, CDR2 SYGVNS. CDR3: CASSAPQGAYGANVLTF. CDR3 coding DNA: TGTGCCAGCAGTGCTCCCCAGGGGGCGTATGGGGCCAACGTCCTGACTTTC.

The chain recombines TRBV5-6 with TRBJ2-1; D unclear. The CDR3 has 16 residues. V lost 0 bases to trimming and J lost 3 bases, with 13 bases between them. Germline CDR1 is SGHDT and CDR2 is YYEEEE. CDR3 residues: CASSLAGVNYYNEQFF. Here the CDR3 DNA reads TGTGCCAGCAGCTTGGCTGGCGTAAACTACTACAATGAGCAGTTCTTC.

This chain links TRBV7-2 with TRBJ2-1; D unresolved. The CDR3 length is 14 residues. In germline, CDR1 is SGHTA, CDR2 FQGNSA. Trimming cost V 1 base and J 7 bases, with 11 bases left between them. CDR3 in amino acids: CASSLGLRANEQFF. CDR3 DNA: TGTGCCAGCAGCTTAGGGCTCCGAGCAAATGAGCAGTTCTTC.

The chain joins TRBV15 to TRBJ1-3; 11 nucleotides match TRBD1. Germline CDR1 is LNHNV and CDR2 is YYDKDF (reference sequence). J lost 0 bases, V lost 1 base, and 8 bases had no gene match. This CDR3 comprises 19 residues. The CDR3: CATSRGQGQGVLSGNTIYF. The CDR3, as DNA: TGTGCCACCAGCAGAGGCCAGGGACAGGGGGTGCTCTCTGGAAACACCATATATTTT.

J is TRBJ2-2 and V is TRBV19; 8 bases align to TRBD1. The germline V gene encodes CDR1 LNHDA and CDR2 SQIVND (reference sequence). J lost 5 bases, V lost 4 bases, and 3 bases had no gene match. The CDR3 length is 14 residues. CDR3 loop: CASSTGGHTGELFF. CDR3 sequence (DNA): TGTGCCAGTAGTACAGGGGGCCATACCGGGGAGCTGTTTTTT.

This chain joins TRBV5-4 and TRBJ2-5; 7 nucleotides line up with TRBD2. V lost 4 bases and J lost 2; bases outside the gene matches: 8. CDR3 length: 15 amino acids. The germline V gene encodes CDR1 SGHNT and CDR2 YYREEE (reference sequence). CDR3 sequence (DNA): TGTGCCAGCAGCCCAGGGCCAGCGGGGCAAGAGACCCAGTACTTC. It translates to CASSPGPAGQETQYF.

The chain is built from TRBV9 and TRBJ2-3, with a tentative D call TRBD2 (5 bases). The CDR3 sequence is 17 residues long. Trimming pared 0 bases from V and 2 bases from J, leaving 16 bases between. Looked up from germline, CDR1 is SGDLS and CDR2 is YYNGEE. CDR3 sequence reads: CASSVASWTPTTDTQYF. The CDR3 nucleotides read TGTGCCAGCAGCGTAGCATCGTGGACTCCGACCACAGATACGCAGTATTTT. Filled out from reference TRBV9 and TRBJ2-3, the complete variable domain reads DSGVTQTPKHLITATGQRVTLRCSPRSGDLSVYWYQQSLDQGLQFLIQYYNGEERAKGNILERFSAQQFPDLHSELNLSSLELGDSALYFCASSVASWTPTTDTQYFGPGTRLTVL.

The chain recombines TRBV11-2 with TRBJ2-5, with D possibly being TRBD1 or TRBD2 (5 bases each). Trimming took off 1 base at V and 2 bases at J, with 11 bases between the two ends. CDR3 length equals 15 residues. In germline, CDR1 is SGHAT, CDR2 FQNNGV. CDR3 sequence (DNA): TGTGCCAGCAGCTTAGCCGGGGCCGAACAAGAGACCCAGTACTTC. Translating gives CASSLAGAEQETQYF.

The chain joins TRBV6-6 to TRBJ2-7; 8 bases are a match to TRBD2. CDR3 size: 16 residues. CDR1 and CDR2 from the germline V gene are MNHNY and SVGAGI (reference sequence). V gave up 2 bases and J gave up 0 bases; unmatched junction bases: 6. The CDR3 protein is CASSYPPGGVSYEQYF. The CDR3 nucleotides are TGTGCCAGCAGTTACCCCCCCGGGGGGGTCTCCTACGAGCAGTACTTC.

The gene calls are TRBV11-3 and TRBJ2-5; a possible D gene is TRBD2 (5 bases). The DNA end is more similar to TRBJ2-7, so the J call may be wrong. The CDR3 consists of 13 residues. Germline V CDR1 and CDR2: SGHNT, YENEEA. In nucleotides, the CDR3 is TGTGCCAGCAGCTCCGGCGGAGGTTTCGAGCAGTACTTC. This sequence encodes CASSSGGGFEQYF.

The V and J genes are TRBV18 and TRBJ1-4; weak D call: TRBD1 (5 bases). Germline V gives CDR1 KGHSH, CDR2 LQKENI. V was pared by 5 bases and J by 5 bases, with 12 bases between. The CDR3 runs 14 residues. The CDR3 DNA follows: TGTGCCAGCTCAGAGGGACGGGGGAATGAAAAACTGTTTTTT. The encoded protein is CASSEGRGNEKLFF.

The chain couples TRBV7-9 to TRBJ2-7; D remains ambiguous. Trimming pared 1 base from V and 9 bases from J, leaving 10 bases between. Germline CDR1 and CDR2: SEHNR and FQNEAQ (reference sequence). There are 12 residues in the CDR3. The CDR3: CASSLEASGQYF. The CDR3 bases are TGTGCCAGCAGCTTAGAGGCCTCCGGGCAGTACTTC.

Written as DNA, the CDR3 is TGTGCCAGCAGCCGCGCGAAGAGCACAGATACGCAGTATTTT. It yields the protein CASSRAKSTDTQYF. The J gene is TRBJ2-3, the V gene TRBV7-9; D not resolved. With 5 bases removed from V and 0 bases from J, the gap between germline ends came to 9 bases. The V gene's germline CDR1 is SEHNR and CDR2 FQNEAQ (reference sequence). The CDR3 sequence is 14 residues long.

The rearrangement joins TRBV15 to TRBJ2-7; 7 bases are shared with TRBD1. The CDR3 consists of 14 residues. Losses at the gene ends were 8 bases for V and 5 bases for J; bases not matched to a gene: 12. Germline-derived CDR1 and CDR2 are LNHNV and YYDKDF (reference sequence). The CDR3 spells CATSRRQGYDEQYF. The CDR3 nucleotides read TGTGCCACCTCCCGAAGACAGGGTTACGACGAGCAGTACTTC.